This T cell receptor (beta chain) was found in a study of human CD8 memory T cell subsets. The CDR3 runs 15 residues. From germline, CDR1 is KGHSH and CDR2 LQKENI. Negative magnetic separation enriched total CD8+ T cells. By UMI-labeled 5' RACE, the TCR beta libraries were made. No DNA is given; TCRdb re-called the 5' RACE reads and lists each CDR3 protein once. The sample holds around 20,000 distinct CDR3 sequences. Its frequency marks this clonotype as medium-sized. The chain carries TRBV18 and TRBJ2-5; lacking DNA, the TRBD1 call made by TCRdb goes unchecked. The sequence derives from a human donor in good health. The sequencing sample was made of CD8+ T cells from PBMCs. CDR3 sequence: CASSGQDPGEETQYF.